This T cell receptor (beta chain) was sequenced during a study of T cells in Graves' hyperthyroidism and ophthalmopathy. This clonotype was counted at least ten times. The CDR3 regions of TCR beta were amplified from RNA transcripts. During a first-round RT-PCR of the TCR CDR3, the HTBI primer set was used. TCRdb reprocessed the multiplex PCR reads with MiXCR, giving one entry per CDR3 protein. The sample consists of 450,000 to 700,000 distinct CDR3 sequences, 46% of them appearing once. The CDR3 length is 14 residues. CDR1 is SGHRS and CDR2 is YFSETQ in the germline V gene. V was pared by 0 bases and J by 3 bases, with 3 bases of the junction left unmatched.

The specimen sequenced was peripheral blood or thyroid tissue (not recorded which). The source is an adult woman with Graves' disease, either hyperthyroidism or ophthalmopathy (not recorded which). This chain links TRBV5-1 with TRBJ2-7; 7 bases fit TRBD2. The CDR3 sequence is CASSLVAGNYEQYF. In DNA form, the CDR3 reads TGCGCCAGCAGCTTGGTAGCGGGCAACTACGAGCAGTACTTC. Full variable domain (rest looked up from reference TRBV5-1 and TRBJ2-7): KAGVTQTPRYLIKTRGQQVTLSCSPISGHRSVSWYQQTPGQGLQFLFEYFSETQRNKGNFPGRFSGRQFSNSRSEMNVSTLELGDSALYLCASSLVAGNYEQYFGPGTRLTVT.